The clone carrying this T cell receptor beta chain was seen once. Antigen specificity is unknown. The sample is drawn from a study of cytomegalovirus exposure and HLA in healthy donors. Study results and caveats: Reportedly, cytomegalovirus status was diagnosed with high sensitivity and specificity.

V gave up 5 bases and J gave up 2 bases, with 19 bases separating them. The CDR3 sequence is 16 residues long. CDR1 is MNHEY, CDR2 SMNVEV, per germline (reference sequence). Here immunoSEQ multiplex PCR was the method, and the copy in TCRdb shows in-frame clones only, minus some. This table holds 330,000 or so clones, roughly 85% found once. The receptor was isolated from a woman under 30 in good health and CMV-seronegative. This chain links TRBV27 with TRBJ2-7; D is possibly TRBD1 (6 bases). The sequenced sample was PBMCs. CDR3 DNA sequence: TGTGCCAGCAGTACTTCCTCAGGGGTCCTAACCTACGAGCAGTACTTC. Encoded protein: CASSTSSGVLTYEQYF.